Each of the 2 T cell receptor beta chains below was sequenced from the same sample in a study of blood T cell repertoires in COVID-19. Method: immunoSEQ multiplex PCR; TCRdb's copy keeps in-frame clones and lacks some. The table records 65,000 to 70,000 clones, roughly 73% of them present only once. The sample was peripheral blood. The receptors originated from a human donor in a cohort sampled during active COVID-19.

The chain joins TRBV5-1 to TRBJ2-5, with 7 bases aligning to TRBD1. Looked up from germline, CDR1 is SGHRS and CDR2 is YFSETQ. The V segment lost 4 bases and the J segment 3 bases; nucleotides outside the gene matches: 3. The CDR3 has 13 amino acids. Here the CDR3 reads CASSGTAKETQYF. The CDR3 coding sequence is TGCGCCAGCAGCGGGACAGCTAAAGAGACCCAGTACTTC.

The V gene is TRBV27, the J gene TRBJ2-7; 13 nucleotides align to TRBD2. The ends lost 5 bases at V and 7 bases at J; junction bases unmatched: 11. This CDR3 has 16 amino acids. CDR1 is MNHEY, CDR2 SMNVEV, per germline (reference sequence). The CDR3 sequence is CASSTLGLAGVGEQYF. The CDR3 coding sequence is TGTGCCAGCAGTACCCTCGGACTAGCGGGAGTCGGGGAGCAGTACTTC.